What follows is one TCR beta chain and its context. This clone has a single count. Its binding antigen is unknown. Nothing much larger sits one base from this clone, and base qualities are not available. This sample is drawn from a study of blood T cell repertoires in COVID-19 (dated by TCRdb to the early 2020s). With respect to the entire study: Collaborator samples came from the United States, Italy and Spain and covered acute and convalescent phases of COVID-19. The prospective study material was composed of cDNA or gDNA derived from T cells, B-cell-depleted T cells, or PBMCs. The dataset comprised deeply sampled blood TCRbeta repertoires from subjects exposed to, actively infected with, or recovered from COVID-19. A freely available public database, intended as a resource for researchers studying the immune response to SARS-CoV-2, is where the repertoires were released. The samples were drawn from the first 160 participants of the ongoing ImmuneRACE study and from 950 to 1,500 subjects provided by 6 global collaborators. Nearly every sample came with metadata listing a de-identified subject ID, COVID-19 status, age in years and sex. Where available, HLA class I and class II types were taken from metadata supplied by the sample provider and were not determined by assay-based typing. The full study reports these points: Clinical and demographic metadata were provided uncurated, with the amount varying by source and participant.

Each collaborating institution followed its own protocols to collect whole blood in K2EDTA tubes. For TCRbeta analysis, collaborators shipped samples as frozen whole blood, isolated PBMCs, or DNA extracted from either of those sample types. TCRbeta CDR3 regions were amplified from genomic DNA using the immunoSEQ Assay, a bias-controlled multiplex PCR. The original methods were these. The number of nucleated cells in each sample was estimated from the amplification of reference gene primers within the assay. To quantify the absolute abundance of each unique TCRbeta CDR3 rearrangement, sequence reads were collapsed and filtered. For each sample, productive Simpson clonality was calculated as the square root of Simpson's diversity index across productive rearrangements. TCRdb limited this immuneACCESS table to in-frame rearrangements with V and J called. A share of clones is missing; checked studies link under half to unresolved V genes, and the rest is unexplained. V and J calls plus clone size are reproduced from that table; the DNA served to infer D and trimming. For this sample there are about 150,000 clones; more than 80% appear just once. Approximately 5% of the sample belongs to the ten largest clones.

As encoded in the germline V gene, CDR1 is SGDLS while CDR2 is YYNGEE. For this chain, trimming is 0 bases at the V end and 3 bases at the J end, and the number of junction bases without a gene match is 8. Counted from cysteine to phenylalanine, this CDR3 has 16 amino acids. CDR3 DNA only is kept here, 48 bases in frame from base 1. Sequenced input: peripheral blood. The sequence is built from TRBV9 and TRBJ1-1, with TRBD1 matching 7 junction bases. The sequence came from a human donor in a cohort sampled during active COVID-19. The DNA reads TGTGCCAGCAGCGTAGAACCTGACAGGGCAGACACTGAAGCTTTCTTT. Its coded protein is CASSVEPDRADTEAFF.